The present entry profiles one TCR beta chain with its context. Donors needed at least one pre-ART PBMC sample plus at least two post-ART samples. The data stem from a study of long-term antiretroviral therapy in people with HIV. A v3.0 immunoSEQ assay was performed at survey level. The table came from immunoSEQ multiplex PCR; TCRdb's copy has only in-frame clones and leaves some out. Here the sample spans 33,000 or so clones, 97% being singletons. This CDR3 comprises 15 residues. Trimming took 5 bases from V and 1 from J, leaving 15 bases between them. Looked up from germline, CDR1 is SGHTA and CDR2 is FQGNSA.

The sample here was unsorted PBMCs, taken 7.6 years after starting antiretroviral therapy. The chain carries TRBV7-2 and TRBJ2-7, with D possibly being TRBD2 (6 bases). The TCR originated in a man younger than 45 with HIV. This CDR3 is CASSPRGGPSYEQYF. CDR3 DNA: TGTGCCAGCAGCCCCCGGGGAGGACCATCCTACGAGCAGTACTTC.